This T cell receptor (beta chain) derives from a study of blood T cells in healthy people across ages. Study-wide results and caveats: It was the long-lived donors that had more naive CD4+ cells and higher diversity than aged donors.

V lost 2 bases, J lost 3 bases, and 6 bases stayed unmatched. The CDR3 extends over 15 amino acids. CDR1 SGHRS and CDR2 YFSETQ come from the germline V gene. Each sample used at least 6.5 million PBMCs. For the second PCR, which ran for about 7 to 11 cycles, a sample-barcoded 5' primer and a J-beta primer mix were used. Paired-end reads containing CDR3 totaled no fewer than 2.5 million for each sample. Using its own MiXCR run on the 5' RACE reads, TCRdb lists one record per CDR3 protein. The sample lists approximately 1.5 million distinct CDR3 sequences; approximately 32% were seen once. Points on this clonotype: The target antigen is unknown.

The source material was blood. This sequence originates from a woman aged 25 to 39 in good health. This chain links TRBV5-1 with TRBJ1-2; 8 nucleotides align to TRBD1. The CDR3 loop reads CASSLPGGGHYGYTF. Here the CDR3 DNA reads TGCGCCAGCAGCTTACCAGGGGGCGGCCACTATGGCTACACCTTC.